This T cell receptor (beta chain) was captured by sequencing in a study of identical twins. This clonotype was recorded many times. Antigen unknown. Healthy Caucasians supplied all donations. The ends were cut back, 5 bases at V and 6 bases at J, with 10 bases in the middle. This CDR3 spans 13 amino acids. Germline V gene sequence: CDR1 LNHDA, CDR2 SQIVND (reference sequence). General study results and limits: Out-of-frame alpha sequences shared between twins exhibited an excess of low generation probability. Twin pairs had excess sharing that was weaker in beta out-of-frame sequences.

Carrying unique molecular identifiers, the cDNA also gained a universal primer site through template switching. MiXCR was run by TCRdb on the 5' RACE reads, yielding one entry per CDR3 protein. The data contain approximately 890,000 distinct CDR3 sequences, roughly an eighth of them singletons. These data are also associated with another study on yellow fever vaccine responses in identical twins.

The gene calls are TRBV19 and TRBJ2-2, with D possibly matching TRBD1 (6 bases). The sample comprised PBMCs. The TCR was taken from a woman aged 18-35 years in good health. This CDR3 reads CASSEQGAGELFF. The CDR3 coding sequence is TGTGCCAGTAGTGAACAGGGTGCCGGGGAGCTGTTTTTT.